These 27 T cell receptor beta chains came from one sample sequenced in a study of T cell responses to AZD1222 COVID-19 vaccine (dated by TCRdb to about 2021). The intended sense of this specimen's time point label: baseline before first vaccination. Library creation used the immunoSEQ multiplex PCR assay. TCRdb carries this immuneACCESS record with in-frame sequences only. Its versions omit some clonotypes, under half of them owing to an unresolved V gene in the studies checked, with the rest unexplained. In all, the sample holds approximately 100,000 clones, and more than 85% of those were seen once. The leading ten clones occupy 1.2% of the sample. The sample here was peripheral blood, taken on day 0 of AZD1222 vaccination. Every receptor here comes from an adult in good health.

DNA of the CDR3: TGTGCCTGGAGGGCAGCGAGCGTTGAGCCCCAGCATTTT. Translating it yields CAWRAASVEPQHF. The rearrangement links TRBV30 to TRBJ1-5; D gene ambiguous. The germline CDR1 and CDR2 sequences are GTSNPN and SVGIG (reference sequence). Trimming cost V 3 bases and J 8 bases, with 14 bases left between them. The CDR3 runs 13 residues.

CDR3 in amino acids: CASSLIPGELFF. The CDR3 DNA reads as TGTGCCAGCAGTTTAATCCCCGGGGAGCTGTTTTTT. The chain links TRBV28 to TRBJ2-2, with D uncertain. V was shortened by 2 bases and J by 6 bases, with 4 bases between the two germline ends. Germline loops: CDR1 MDHEN, CDR2 SYDVKM. The CDR3 has 12 residues.

CDR3 amino acids: CASSVIDGDTEAFF. The CDR3 nucleotides read TGCGCCAGCAGCGTGATCGACGGAGACACTGAAGCTTTCTTT. V and J are TRBV5-1 and TRBJ1-1; D is unresolved. The CDR3 consists of 14 residues. Germline V gives CDR1 SGHRS, CDR2 YFSETQ. Trimming shortened V by 4 bases and J by 3 bases, and 13 bases separated the two germline ends.

The chain uses TRBV9 and TRBJ1-3; D remains ambiguous. Per the germline V gene, CDR1 is SGDLS and CDR2 is YYNGEE. Trimming stripped 3 bases from V and 2 bases from J, with 12 bases between. This CDR3 has 15 amino acids. For the CDR3, the DNA is TGTGCCAGCAGCGCTCCTCCCAATGCTGGAAACACCATATATTTT. This codes for CASSAPPNAGNTIYF.

This clone was observed a few times. This rearrangement joins TRBV18 to TRBJ2-7, with TRBD1 matching 11 bases. Per the germline V gene, CDR1 is KGHSH and CDR2 is LQKENI. V dropped 8 bases and J dropped 3; count of bases not matched to a gene: 3. The length of the CDR3 is 13 residues. Here the CDR3 reads CASGQGAFYEQYF. The CDR3 DNA sequence: TGTGCCAGCGGACAGGGGGCATTCTACGAGCAGTACTTC.

CDR3 nucleotide sequence: TGTGCCAGCAGCTGGGGGGGGCGCGGGGAGCTGTTTTTT. The encoded protein is CASSWGGRGELFF. This rearrangement joins TRBV11-2 to TRBJ2-2; D possibly corresponds to TRBD2 (7 bases). Germline V gene data show CDR1 as SGHAT and CDR2 as FQNNGV. V was shortened by 4 bases and J by 7 bases, with 10 bases between the two germline ends. The CDR3 runs 13 residues.

This chain uses TRBV29-1 with TRBJ1-6; tentative D call: TRBD1 (6 bases). The germline gives CDR1 SQVTM, CDR2 ANQGSEA. The CDR3 spans 13 residues. The V and J ends lost 0 bases and 9 bases respectively, with 9 bases between them. The CDR3 DNA follows: TGCAGCGTTGAAGAGGGGGCTCCTTCACCCCTCCACTTT. This translates into CSVEEGAPSPLHF.

This chain links TRBV6-1 with TRBJ2-6; D might be TRBD1 or TRBD2, each matching 5 bases. The V gene lost 2 bases and the J gene lost 1 base, with 15 bases spanning the gap. The CDR3 contains 18 residues. The germline V gene has CDR1 MNHNS and CDR2 SASEGT. CDR3 sequence (DNA): TGTGCCAGCAGTGAACCGGGACGTAAAGTATCTGGGGCCAACGTCCTGACTTTC. Translation gives CASSEPGRKVSGANVLTF.

This chain connects TRBV7-9 to TRBJ2-7; D possibly corresponds to TRBD1 (5 bases). The CDR3 totals 14 residues. V lost 3 bases, J lost 5 bases, and 14 bases lay in between. Germline V gene sequence: CDR1 SEHNR, CDR2 FQNEAQ (reference sequence). Here the CDR3 reads CASSFDRGSDEQYF. The DNA for the CDR3 is TGTGCCAGCAGCTTCGACAGAGGCTCTGACGAGCAGTACTTC.

The chain combines TRBV7-2 with TRBJ2-5; weak D call: TRBD2 (5 bases). This CDR3 contains 15 residues. In germline, CDR1 is SGHTA, CDR2 FQGNSA. V gave up 0 bases and J gave up 5 bases, with 13 bases separating them. CDR3 sequence (DNA): TGTGCCAGCAGCTTAGCGTCGGCTAGCAGGGAGACCCAGTACTTC. Its translation is CASSLASASRETQYF.

This rearrangement joins TRBV11-3 to TRBJ1-2, with D possibly matching TRBD1 (6 bases). The CDR3 is 14 residues long. Looked up from germline, CDR1 is SGHNT and CDR2 is YENEEA. Trimming shortened V by 3 bases and J by 2 bases, and 10 bases separated the two germline ends. CDR3 residues: CASSFKGQNYGYTF. The CDR3 nucleotides are TGTGCCAGCAGCTTTAAAGGACAGAACTATGGCTACACCTTC.

The chain is built from TRBV18 and TRBJ2-3; D might be TRBD2 (5 bases). The CDR3 loop spans 15 amino acids. With 3 bases removed from V and 2 bases from J, the gap between germline ends came to 12 bases. CDR1 KGHSH and CDR2 LQKENI come from the germline V gene. CDR3 sequence: CASSPPLGFTDTQYF. The CDR3 coding sequence is TGTGCCAGCTCACCCCCACTAGGGTTCACAGATACGCAGTATTTT.

The rearrangement uses TRBV11-2 and TRBJ1-4; a weak D match, TRBD1 (5 bases). The germline V gene has CDR1 SGHAT and CDR2 FQNNGV. Trimming removed 5 bases at V and 5 bases at J, with 9 bases between. The CDR3 length is 13 residues. As DNA, the CDR3 is TGTGCCAGCAGCCGGGACTTAAATGAAAAACTGTTTTTT. Protein sequence: CASSRDLNEKLFF.

This chain uses TRBV5-1 with TRBJ2-3; D remains unclear. Trimming cost V 0 bases and J 3 bases, with 2 bases left between them. Germline CDR1 SGHRS, CDR2 YFSETQ. The CDR3 extends over 12 amino acids. The CDR3 DNA reads TGCGCCAGCAGCTTGGATACAGATACGCAGTATTTT. Protein: CASSLDTDTQYF.

The J gene is TRBJ2-7, the V gene TRBV30; 7 nucleotides match TRBD1. The trim removed 4 bases at V and 3 bases at J, leaving 0 bases unmatched. CDR1 GTSNPN and CDR2 SVGIG come from the germline V gene (reference sequence). The CDR3 runs 11 residues. In DNA, the CDR3 is TGTGCCTGGAACAGGGGCTACGAGCAGTACTTC. It is translated as CAWNRGYEQYF.

This chain links TRBV19 with TRBJ1-4, with D perhaps matching TRBD1 (6 bases). The V gene lost 7 bases and the J gene lost 4 bases, with 19 bases spanning the gap. Germline values: CDR1 LNHDA, CDR2 SQIVND (reference sequence). This CDR3 has 16 residues. CDR3 region: CASTPPGQQSNEKLFF. The CDR3 DNA reads as TGTGCCAGTACCCCTCCCGGACAGCAGAGTAATGAAAAACTGTTTTTT.

The chain has TRBV11-2 and TRBJ2-2; D is possibly TRBD1 or TRBD2 (5 bases each). Germline CDR1 is SGHAT and CDR2 is FQNNGV. V was trimmed by 5 bases and J by 4 bases, leaving 14 bases between them. The CDR3 is 15 amino acids. This CDR3 reads CASSQQGVRTGELFF. In nucleotides, the CDR3 is TGTGCCAGCAGCCAGCAGGGAGTGCGCACCGGGGAGCTGTTTTTT.

V gene TRBV29-1 combines with J gene TRBJ2-3, with a tentative D call TRBD2 (5 bases). The length of the CDR3 is 15 residues. Per germline, CDR1 SQVTM and CDR2 ANQGSEA. The V end was cut by 0 bases, the J end by 1 base, with 11 bases between. The CDR3 bases are TGCAGCGTTGAAGACAGAGAGAGGGGCACAGATACGCAGTATTTT. Its protein product is CSVEDRERGTDTQYF.

The gene calls are TRBV27 and TRBJ2-7; 7 nucleotides line up with TRBD1. Germline CDR1 and CDR2: MNHEY and SMNVEV (reference sequence). Trimming cost V 1 base and J 4 bases; bases outside gene matches: 10. The CDR3 is 16 residues long. The CDR3 reads CASSLFDKGQKYEQYF. DNA of the CDR3: TGTGCCAGCAGTTTATTCGATAAGGGACAGAAGTACGAGCAGTACTTC.

The chain joins TRBV30 to TRBJ1-2; 9 bases match TRBD1. The CDR3 has 14 residues. J was trimmed by 2 bases and V by 3 bases; bases with no gene match: 4. In germline, CDR1 is GTSNPN, CDR2 SVGIG (reference sequence). CDR3 residues: CAWSATGGNYGYTF. Written as DNA, the CDR3 is TGTGCCTGGAGCGCTACAGGGGGCAACTATGGCTACACCTTC.

This chain joins TRBV15 and TRBJ1-6; D is uncertain. This CDR3 region has 14 residues. Germline-derived CDR1 and CDR2 are LNHNV and YYDKDF (reference sequence). The V and J ends lost 8 bases and 0 bases respectively, with 8 bases between them. CDR3 in amino acids: CATGRSSYNSPLHF. In DNA, the CDR3 is TGTGCCACCGGGCGGAGCTCCTATAATTCACCCCTCCACTTT.

V and J are TRBV29-1 and TRBJ2-6; D perhaps matches TRBD2 (6 bases). V dropped 3 bases and J dropped 2 bases, with 17 bases sitting between them. Germline V lookup: CDR1 SQVTM, CDR2 ANQGSEA. The CDR3 contains 17 residues. This chain's CDR3 is CSVEGGTGSPGANVLTF. CDR3 DNA: TGCAGCGTTGAGGGGGGTACAGGTTCTCCTGGGGCCAACGTCCTGACTTTC.

V and J are TRBV3-1 (or the pseudogene TRBV3-2) and TRBJ2-5; no firm D call. Trimming shortened V by 1 base and J by 0 bases, and 3 bases separated the two germline ends. Germline CDR1 reads LGHDT; CDR2 reads YNNKEL (reference sequence). The CDR3 has 13 amino acids. CDR3 amino acids: CASSQAYQETQYF. Written as DNA, the CDR3 is TGTGCCAGCAGCCAAGCGTACCAAGAGACCCAGTACTTC.

The rearrangement links TRBV19 to TRBJ2-7; 12 nucleotides align to TRBD1. The J segment lost 4 bases and the V segment lost 1 base, leaving 2 bases of the junction unmatched. Germline V lookup: CDR1 LNHDA, CDR2 SQIVND (reference sequence). The CDR3 covers 15 residues. CDR3 DNA: TGTGCCAGTAGTATAGGGGGACAGGGGGCGTACGAGCAGTACTTC. Protein: CASSIGGQGAYEQYF.

The rearrangement joins TRBV7-9 to TRBJ2-5; the D call may be TRBD1 or TRBD2 (7 bases each). CDR3 length: 15 amino acids. Trimming pared 3 bases from V and 4 bases from J, leaving 15 bases between. Germline values: CDR1 SEHNR, CDR2 FQNEAQ (reference sequence). The CDR3 DNA reads TGTGCCAGCAGCTTTCGGGGGGCAGGGGGAGAGACCCAGTACTTC. Amino acid sequence: CASSFRGAGGETQYF. The full variable domain, in which reference TRBV7-9 and TRBJ2-5 provide the parts outside the CDR3, is DTGVSQNPRHKITKRGQNVTFRCDPISEHNRLYWYRQTLGQGPEFLTYFQNEAQLEKSRLLSDRFSAERPKGSFSTLEIQRTEQGDSAMYLCASSFRGAGGETQYFGPGTRLLVL.

The chain carries TRBV5-6 and TRBJ1-4, with D unresolved. The CDR3 has 14 amino acids. CDR1 and CDR2 from the germline V gene are SGHDT and YYEEEE. V was shortened by 1 base and J by 5 bases, with 9 bases between the two germline ends. CDR3: CASSLIRFNEKLFF. The CDR3 DNA is TGTGCCAGCAGCTTGATTAGGTTCAATGAAAAACTGTTTTTT.

Concerning this clone: Other DNA sequences of this sample code for an identical CDR3. The J gene is TRBJ1-1, the V gene TRBV6-5; a weak D match, TRBD1 (5 bases). V was trimmed by 0 bases and J by 1 base, leaving 9 bases between them. CDR1 is MNHEY, CDR2 SVGAGI, per germline. CDR3 length equals 15 residues. CDR3 region: CASSYSGTANTEAFF. DNA for the CDR3: TGTGCCAGCAGTTACTCGGGGACCGCGAACACTGAAGCTTTCTTT.